This TCR beta chain stems from a study of T cells in Graves' hyperthyroidism and ophthalmopathy. Study context: The authors collected peripheral blood at initial diagnosis, before any treatment.

Template material for amplifying TCR beta CDR3 regions consisted of RNA transcripts. First-round RT-PCR of the TCR CDR3 relied on the HTBI primer set. TCRdb fed the multiplex PCR reads into MiXCR, producing one record per CDR3 protein. The table lists roughly 750,000 distinct CDR3 sequences, 16% of them singletons. This clonotype has ten or more counts. Its antigen remains unidentified. Study-wide findings and caveats: The model's output predicted ophthalmopathy at a median of roughly 6.9 months prior to onset. Most clonotypes expanded in thyroid above 0.001 were likewise present in blood.

Graves' hyperthyroidism was deemed stable absent ophthalmopathy progression within 18 months. This CDR3 has 12 residues. V shed 7 bases and J 6 bases; nucleotides not matched to a gene: 3. Looked up from germline, CDR1 is LGHDT and CDR2 is YNNKEL (reference sequence). The chain links TRBV3-1 to TRBJ2-3, with TRBD1 identical over 8 bases. Sequencing input: blood. This TCR came from a man aged 18 to 29 with Graves' hyperthyroidism. For the CDR3, the DNA is TGTGCCAGCAACAGGGGGGTTGATACGCAGTATTTT. Translated, it gives CASNRGVDTQYF.